The TCR beta chain under discussion was sequenced for a study of blood T cells in healthy people across ages. The authors ran a second PCR of about 7 to 11 cycles using a sample-barcoded 5' primer and a J-beta primer mix. Each of the cDNA molecules was tagged by a template-switch adaptor with 12 random nucleotides. Each CDR3 protein gets one entry after TCRdb re-called the 5' RACE reads with MiXCR. The table includes 580,000 or so distinct CDR3 sequences, roughly 48% detected once. Germline lookup yields CDR1 DFQATT and CDR2 SNEGSKA (reference sequence). V shed 6 bases, J shed 1 base, and the junction held 4 bases outside the gene matches. This CDR3 comprises 14 residues. This clonotype turned up a few times.

This receptor was identified in a man of 80 years or more in good health. The sequenced sample consisted of blood. The J gene is TRBJ2-1, the V gene TRBV20-1, with TRBD2 matching over 9 bases. CDR3 in amino acids: CSAPTSGSYNEQFF. The CDR3, as DNA: TGCAGTGCACCGACTAGCGGATCCTACAATGAGCAGTTCTTC.